Presented here are 13 T cell receptor beta chains from one specimen sequenced in a study of CD8 T cells in ankylosing spondylitis. TCRdb processed the 5' RACE reads anew with MiXCR; each CDR3 protein has one entry. The data show around 210,000 distinct CDR3 sequences, approximately 7.6% seen once. Material for sequencing was blood, either unsorted or a sorted T cell fraction (not recorded which). The receptors come from a female donor with ankylosing spondylitis or in good health (not recorded which).

For this clonotype: A read error may account for a junction end that differs from germline. The V and J genes are TRBV7-2 and TRBJ1-1, with 10 nucleotides matching TRBD1. The CDR3 extends over 15 amino acids. Germline V gives CDR1 SGHTA, CDR2 FQGNSA. CDR3 in DNA: TGTGTCAGCAGCGCCACGGGACAGGGGAGCACTGAAGCTTTCTTT. Translation: CVSSATGQGSTEAFF.

This clonotype was detected a few times. The chain combines TRBV2 with TRBJ2-2, with D possibly matching TRBD2 (5 bases). V was trimmed by 4 bases and J by 5 bases, leaving 11 bases between them. This CDR3 contains 14 residues. Germline CDR1 is SNHLY and CDR2 is FYNNEI. The CDR3 here is CASSAQDWTGELFF. In DNA, the CDR3 is TGTGCCAGCAGTGCCCAGGACTGGACCGGGGAGCTGTTTTTT.

Ten or more counts support this clonotype. The chain carries TRBV4-3 and TRBJ2-7; no definite D call. Per the germline V gene, CDR1 is LGHNA and CDR2 is YSLEER. V lost 0 bases and J lost 0, with 9 bases in between. The CDR3 spans 15 residues. The CDR3 here is CASSQDWDVSYEQYF. The CDR3 DNA sequence: TGCGCCAGCAGCCAAGATTGGGATGTCTCCTACGAGCAGTACTTC.

The CDR3 sequence is CASSTRGGSYNEQFF. The CDR3 coding sequence is TGTGCCAGCAGCACCAGAGGAGGGTCCTACAATGAGCAGTTCTTC. V is TRBV11-2 and J is TRBJ2-1; possible D gene TRBD2, 6 bases. Trimming pared 5 bases from V and 1 base from J, leaving 12 bases between. The CDR3 sequence is 15 residues long. Looked up from germline, CDR1 is SGHAT and CDR2 is FQNNGV.

This clonotype was counted at least ten times. The V gene is TRBV10-3, the J gene TRBJ2-2, with D unresolved. The CDR3 is made up of 11 amino acids. Looked up from germline, CDR1 is ENHRY and CDR2 is SYGVKD. The ends were cut back, 11 bases at V and 2 bases at J, with 6 bases in the middle. The CDR3 DNA reads TGTGCCGTCCTAAACACCGGGGAGCTGTTTTTT. This translates into CAVLNTGELFF.

This clonotype has a count of ten or more. The V gene is TRBV2, the J gene TRBJ2-5; D might be TRBD2 (5 bases). Germline values: CDR1 SNHLY, CDR2 FYNNEI. This CDR3 is 13 amino acids long. V was shortened by 8 bases and J by 4 bases, with 14 bases between the two germline ends. CDR3 amino acids: CASGPIEGETQYF. CDR3 DNA sequence: TGTGCCAGCGGACCCATTGAGGGAGAGACCCAGTACTTC. The whole variable domain, remainder taken from reference TRBV2 and TRBJ2-5, is EPEVTQTPSHQVTQMGQEVILRCVPISNHLYFYWYRQILGQKVEFLVSFYNNEISEKSEIFDDQFSVERPDGSNFTLKIRSTKLEDSAMYFCASGPIEGETQYFGPGTRLLVL.

This clonotype was detected ten times or more. The rearrangement links TRBV7-9 to TRBJ2-2; no firm D call. Between the trimmed V and J ends, which lost 0 bases and 8 bases, there was a span of 7 bases. CDR1 is SEHNR and CDR2 is FQNEAQ in the germline V gene (reference sequence). There are 13 residues in the CDR3. CDR3 in amino acids: CASSLAETGELFF. CDR3 DNA sequence: TGTGCCAGCAGCTTAGCGGAGACGGGGGAGCTGTTTTTT.

This clonotype showed up many times. The gene calls are TRBV7-9 and TRBJ2-1; 8 bases line up with TRBD2. CDR3 length: 15 amino acids. J gave up 7 bases and V 3 bases, and 8 bases lay outside the gene matches. The germline V gene encodes CDR1 SEHNR and CDR2 FQNEAQ (reference sequence). The CDR3 DNA reads TGTGCCAGCAGCTTGAGGAGCGGGAGTAGTAATGAGCAGTTCTTC. Its protein product is CASSLRSGSSNEQFF.

This clonotype has ten or more counts. V gene TRBV6-5 combines with J gene TRBJ2-1; TRBD2 aligns across 11 bases. This CDR3 comprises 17 residues. The germline gives CDR1 MNHEY, CDR2 SVGAGI. V shed 2 bases, J shed 4 bases, and the junction held 7 bases outside the gene matches. CDR3 region: CASSYLTGTSGYNEQFF. Written as DNA, the CDR3 is TGTGCCAGCAGTTACCTGACAGGGACTAGCGGATACAATGAGCAGTTCTTC.

This clonotype has a count of ten or more. The chain recombines TRBV5-1 with TRBJ2-5, with 11 bases lining up with TRBD2. With V trimmed by 4 bases and J by 2 bases, 7 bases remained unmatched. The CDR3 extends over 16 amino acids. Germline-derived CDR1 and CDR2 are SGHRS and YFSETQ. In DNA, the CDR3 is TGCGCCAGCAGCGTCATACTAGCGGGAGTTCAAGAGACCCAGTACTTC. Protein: CASSVILAGVQETQYF.

This clonotype was picked up many times. This chain connects TRBV13 to TRBJ2-7; D is perhaps TRBD2 (5 bases). Trimming removed 3 bases from V and 4 bases from J, with 7 bases in between. The CDR3 length is 12 residues. Germline CDR1 is PRHDT and CDR2 is FYEKMQ (reference sequence). The CDR3 is CASSFGKYEQYF. Written as DNA, the CDR3 is TGTGCCAGCAGCTTCGGGAAATACGAGCAGTACTTC.

There are many counts of this clonotype. The junction differs from germline at one of its ends, possibly a read error. The gene calls are TRBV7-7 and TRBJ2-3, with 10 positions matching TRBD2. The CDR3 sequence is 15 residues long. Germline values: CDR1 SSHAT, CDR2 FNYEAQ (reference sequence). CDR3 loop: CASSLGSGRTDTQYF. In DNA, the CDR3 is TGTGCTAGCAGCTTAGGTAGCGGGAGGACAGATACGCAGTATTTT. The full variable domain, its missing parts supplied by reference TRBV7-7 and TRBJ2-3, is GAGVSQSPRYKVTKRGQDVTLRCDPISSHATLYWYQQALGQGPEFLTYFNYEAQPDKSGLPSDRFSAERPEGSISTLTIQRTEQRDSAMYRCASSLGSGRTDTQYFGPGTRLTVL.

This clonotype was recorded many times. The CDR3 DNA reads TGCAGCGTGGCCGGCGGAGGGGCGTACCAAGAGACCCAGTACTTC. Protein sequence: CSVAGGGAYQETQYF. V and J are TRBV29-1 and TRBJ2-5; perhaps TRBD2 as D (6 bases). V was clipped by 6 bases and J by 0 bases, with 17 bases between them. The germline V gene encodes CDR1 SQVTM and CDR2 ANQGSEA. This CDR3 is built from 15 residues.